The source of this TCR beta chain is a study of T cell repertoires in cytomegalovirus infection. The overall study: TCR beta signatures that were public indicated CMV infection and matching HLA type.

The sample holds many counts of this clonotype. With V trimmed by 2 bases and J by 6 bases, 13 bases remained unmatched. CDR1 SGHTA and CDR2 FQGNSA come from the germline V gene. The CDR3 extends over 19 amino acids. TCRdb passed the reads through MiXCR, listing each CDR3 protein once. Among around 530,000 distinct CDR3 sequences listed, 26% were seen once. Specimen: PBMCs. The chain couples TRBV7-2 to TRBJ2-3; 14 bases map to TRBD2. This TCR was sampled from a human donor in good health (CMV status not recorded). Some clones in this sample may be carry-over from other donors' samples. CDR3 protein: CASSLPHRLAGGNLDTQYF. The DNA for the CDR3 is TGTGCCAGCAGCTTACCCCACAGACTAGCGGGAGGGAACCTTGATACGCAGTATTTT.